This T cell receptor (beta chain) was identified during a study of T cell changes during pregnancy in multiple sclerosis. The V segment lost 8 bases and the J segment 2 bases; nucleotides outside the gene matches: 9. Germline CDR1 reads ENHRY; CDR2 reads SYGVKD. This CDR3 region has 15 residues. Profiled with immunoSEQ multiplex PCR; TCRdb holds only in-frame clones, not every one. The sample lists about 59,000 clones; approximately 94% were seen once. The source of this sequence is a female donor with multiple sclerosis, enrolled in a pregnancy study. The starting material was CD8+ T cells from peripheral blood mononuclear cells, obtained after pregnancy. V and J are TRBV10-3 and TRBJ2-3, with 8 bases that match TRBD2. The CDR3 sequence: CAISESGSPTDTQYF. CDR3 DNA sequence: TGTGCCATCTCCGAGAGCGGGAGTCCCACAGATACGCAGTATTTT.